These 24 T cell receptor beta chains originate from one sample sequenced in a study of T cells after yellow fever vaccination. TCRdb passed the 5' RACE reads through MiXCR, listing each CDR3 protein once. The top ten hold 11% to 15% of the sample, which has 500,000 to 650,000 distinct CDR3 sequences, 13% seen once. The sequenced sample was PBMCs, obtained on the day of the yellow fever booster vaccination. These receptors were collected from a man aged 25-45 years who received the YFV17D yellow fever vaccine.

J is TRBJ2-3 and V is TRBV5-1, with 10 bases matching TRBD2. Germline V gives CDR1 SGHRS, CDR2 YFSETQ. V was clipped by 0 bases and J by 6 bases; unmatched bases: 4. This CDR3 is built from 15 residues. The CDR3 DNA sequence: TGCGCCAGCAGCTTGGGTAGCGGGAGGCAGGATACGCAGTATTTT. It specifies CASSLGSGRQDTQYF.

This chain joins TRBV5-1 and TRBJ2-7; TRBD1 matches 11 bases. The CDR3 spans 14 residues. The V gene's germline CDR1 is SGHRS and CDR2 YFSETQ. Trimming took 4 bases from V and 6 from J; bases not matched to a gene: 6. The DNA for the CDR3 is TGCGCCAGCAGCCATGGGACAGGGGGAGTCGAGCAGTACTTC. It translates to CASSHGTGGVEQYF.

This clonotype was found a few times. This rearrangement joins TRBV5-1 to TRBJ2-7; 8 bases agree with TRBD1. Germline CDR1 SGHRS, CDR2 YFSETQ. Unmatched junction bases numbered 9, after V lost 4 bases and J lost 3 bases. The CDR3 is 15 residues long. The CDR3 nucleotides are TGCGCCAGCAGCCAAGCCGGGACAGGATACTACGAGCAGTACTTC. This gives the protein CASSQAGTGYYEQYF.

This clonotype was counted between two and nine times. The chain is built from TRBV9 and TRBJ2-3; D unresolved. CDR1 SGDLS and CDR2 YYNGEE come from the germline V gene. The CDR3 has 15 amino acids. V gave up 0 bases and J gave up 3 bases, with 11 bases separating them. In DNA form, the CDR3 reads TGTGCCAGCAGCGTAGTTTCGGGTCAAACAGATACGCAGTATTTT. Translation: CASSVVSGQTDTQYF.

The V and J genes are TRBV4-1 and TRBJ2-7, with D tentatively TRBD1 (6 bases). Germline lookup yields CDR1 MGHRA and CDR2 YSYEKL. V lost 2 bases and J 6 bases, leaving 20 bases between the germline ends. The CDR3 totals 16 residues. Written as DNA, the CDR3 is TGCGCCAGCAGCCAATTTTTTCTTAGACAGGCGGCCGAGCAGTACTTC. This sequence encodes CASSQFFLRQAAEQYF.

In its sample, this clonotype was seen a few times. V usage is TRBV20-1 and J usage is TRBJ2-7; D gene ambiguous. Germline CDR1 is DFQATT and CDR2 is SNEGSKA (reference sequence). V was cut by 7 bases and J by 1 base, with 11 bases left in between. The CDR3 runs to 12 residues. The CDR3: CSVRKASYEQYF. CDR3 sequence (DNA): TGCAGTGTTAGGAAGGCTTCCTACGAGCAGTACTTC.

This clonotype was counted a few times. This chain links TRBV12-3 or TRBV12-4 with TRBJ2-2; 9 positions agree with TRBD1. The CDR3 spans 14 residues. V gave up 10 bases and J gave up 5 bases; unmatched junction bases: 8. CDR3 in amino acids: CATVTGGWTGELFF. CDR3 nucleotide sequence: TGTGCCACCGTTACAGGGGGCTGGACCGGGGAGCTGTTTTTT.

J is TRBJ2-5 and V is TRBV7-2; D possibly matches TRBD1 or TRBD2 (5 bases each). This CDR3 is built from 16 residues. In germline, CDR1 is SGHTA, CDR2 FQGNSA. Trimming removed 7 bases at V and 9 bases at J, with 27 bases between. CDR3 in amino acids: CASTLAPGSDLSPQYF. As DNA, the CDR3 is TGTGCCAGCACCCTAGCTCCAGGGTCGGATCTGAGTCCCCAGTACTTC.

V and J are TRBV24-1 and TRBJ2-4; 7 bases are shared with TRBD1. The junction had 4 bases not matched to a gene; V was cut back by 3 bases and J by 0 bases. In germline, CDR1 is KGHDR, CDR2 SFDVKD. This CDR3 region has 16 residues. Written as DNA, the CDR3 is TGTGCCACCAGTGATCCGACAGGGACAGCCAAAAACATTCAGTACTTC. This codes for CATSDPTGTAKNIQYF.

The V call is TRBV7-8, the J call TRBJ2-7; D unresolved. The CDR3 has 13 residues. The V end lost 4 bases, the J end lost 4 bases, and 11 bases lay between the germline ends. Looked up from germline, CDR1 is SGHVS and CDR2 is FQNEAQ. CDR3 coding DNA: TGTGCCAGCAGCTCCCGGGCCGATTACGAGCAGTACTTC. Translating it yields CASSSRADYEQYF.

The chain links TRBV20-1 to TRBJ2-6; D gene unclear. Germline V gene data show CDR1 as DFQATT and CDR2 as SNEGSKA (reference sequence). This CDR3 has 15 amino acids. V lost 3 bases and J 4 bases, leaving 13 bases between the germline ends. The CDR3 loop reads CSASTGALGANVLTF. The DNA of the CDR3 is TGCAGTGCTAGTACCGGCGCCCTGGGGGCCAACGTCCTGACTTTC.

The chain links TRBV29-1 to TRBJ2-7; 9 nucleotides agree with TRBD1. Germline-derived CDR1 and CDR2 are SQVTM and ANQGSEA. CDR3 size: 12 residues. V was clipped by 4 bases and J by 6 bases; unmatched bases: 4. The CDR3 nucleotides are TGCAGCGTTGGGGAGACAGGGGGCGAGCAGTACTTC. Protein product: CSVGETGGEQYF.

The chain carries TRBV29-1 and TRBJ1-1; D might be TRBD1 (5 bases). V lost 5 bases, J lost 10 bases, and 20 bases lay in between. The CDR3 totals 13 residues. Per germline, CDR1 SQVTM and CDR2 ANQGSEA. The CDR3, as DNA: TGCAGCGTTTCTCCGGGACTCCAAAAAGGAGCTTTCTTT. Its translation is CSVSPGLQKGAFF.

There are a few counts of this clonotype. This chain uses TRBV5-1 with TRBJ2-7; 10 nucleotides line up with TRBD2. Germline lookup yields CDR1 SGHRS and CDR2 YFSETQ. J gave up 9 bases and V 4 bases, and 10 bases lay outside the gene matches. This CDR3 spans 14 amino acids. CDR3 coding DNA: TGCGCCAGCAGCGTAACTAGCGGGACTCGAGGGCAGTACTTC. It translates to CASSVTSGTRGQYF.

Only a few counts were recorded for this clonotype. CDR3 in amino acids: CASSVGTPRTSGLTETQYF. The DNA for the CDR3 is TGTGCCAGCAGCGTAGGAACCCCACGGACTAGCGGGCTCACCGAGACCCAGTACTTC. The chain couples TRBV9 to TRBJ2-5, with TRBD2 matching 11 bases. This CDR3 contains 19 residues. CDR1 is SGDLS, CDR2 YYNGEE, per germline. Trimming at V came to 0 bases and at J to 5 bases, leaving 15 bases not matched to a gene. The whole variable domain, remainder taken from reference TRBV9 and TRBJ2-5, is DSGVTQTPKHLITATGQRVTLRCSPRSGDLSVYWYQQSLDQGLQFLIQYYNGEERAKGNILERFSAQQFPDLHSELNLSSLELGDSALYFCASSVGTPRTSGLTETQYFGPGTRLLVL.

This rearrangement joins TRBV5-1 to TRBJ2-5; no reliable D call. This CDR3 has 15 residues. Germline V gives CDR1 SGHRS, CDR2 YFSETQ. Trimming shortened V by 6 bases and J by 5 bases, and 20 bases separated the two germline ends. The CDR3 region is CASTWGRSSTETQYF. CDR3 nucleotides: TGCGCCAGCACTTGGGGTAGGAGTTCCACTGAGACCCAGTACTTC.

As DNA, the CDR3 is TGCAGTGCTAGAGCCCCAGGGGGAGCCACAGATACGCAGTATTTT. It codes for CSARAPGGATDTQYF. The chain employs TRBV20-1 and TRBJ2-3; TRBD1 matches 7 bases. Germline CDR1 is DFQATT and CDR2 is SNEGSKA (reference sequence). V dropped 1 base and J dropped 2; count of bases not matched to a gene: 6. The CDR3 is 15 amino acids.

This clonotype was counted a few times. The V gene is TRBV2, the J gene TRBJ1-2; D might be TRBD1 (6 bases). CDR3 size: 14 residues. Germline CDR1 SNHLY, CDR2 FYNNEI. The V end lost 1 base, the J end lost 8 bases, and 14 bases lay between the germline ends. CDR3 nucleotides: TGTGCCAGCAGTGAAGATTACAGGGCAGCGGGCTACACCTTC. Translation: CASSEDYRAAGYTF. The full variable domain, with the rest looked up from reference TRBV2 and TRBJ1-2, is EPEVTQTPSHQVTQMGQEVILRCVPISNHLYFYWYRQILGQKVEFLVSFYNNEISEKSEIFDDQFSVERPDGSNFTLKIRSTKLEDSAMYFCASSEDYRAAGYTFGSGTRLTVV.

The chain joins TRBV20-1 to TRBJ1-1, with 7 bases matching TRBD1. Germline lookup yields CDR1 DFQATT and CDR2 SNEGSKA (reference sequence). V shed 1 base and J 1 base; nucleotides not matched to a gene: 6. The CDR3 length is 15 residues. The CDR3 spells CSARGGAGGNTEAFF. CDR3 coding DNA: TGCAGTGCTAGAGGGGGAGCAGGGGGGAACACTGAAGCTTTCTTT.

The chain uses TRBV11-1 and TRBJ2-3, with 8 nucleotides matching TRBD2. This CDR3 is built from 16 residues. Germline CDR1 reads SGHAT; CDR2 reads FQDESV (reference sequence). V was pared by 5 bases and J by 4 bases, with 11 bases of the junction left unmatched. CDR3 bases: TGTGCCAGCAGCCCTTGGGCGGGAGGCGACTCAGATACGCAGTATTTT. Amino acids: CASSPWAGGDSDTQYF.

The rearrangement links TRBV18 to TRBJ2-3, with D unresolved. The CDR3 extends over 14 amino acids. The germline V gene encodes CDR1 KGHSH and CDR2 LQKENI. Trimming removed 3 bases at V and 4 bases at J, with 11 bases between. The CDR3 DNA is TGTGCCAGCTCACCCCTGGACGCGTCAGATACGCAGTATTTT. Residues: CASSPLDASDTQYF. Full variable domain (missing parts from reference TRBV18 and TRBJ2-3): NAGVMQNPRHLVRRRGQEARLRCSPMKGHSHVYWYRQLPEEGLKFMVYLQKENIIDESGMPKERFSAEFPKEGPSILRIQQVVRGDSAAYFCASSPLDASDTQYFGPGTRLTVL.

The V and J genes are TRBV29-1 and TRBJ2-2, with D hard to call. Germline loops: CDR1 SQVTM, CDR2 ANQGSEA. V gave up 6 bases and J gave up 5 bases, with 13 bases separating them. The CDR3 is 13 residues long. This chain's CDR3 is CSVAPLVTGELFF. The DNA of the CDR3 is TGCAGCGTCGCCCCCCTAGTTACCGGGGAGCTGTTTTTT.

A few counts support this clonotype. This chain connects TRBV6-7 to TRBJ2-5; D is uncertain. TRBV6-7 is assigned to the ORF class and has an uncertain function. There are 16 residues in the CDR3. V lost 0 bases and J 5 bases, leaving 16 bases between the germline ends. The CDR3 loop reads CASSYSSDPRYETQYF. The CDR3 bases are TGTGCCAGCAGTTACTCGAGTGACCCCCGTTACGAGACCCAGTACTTC.

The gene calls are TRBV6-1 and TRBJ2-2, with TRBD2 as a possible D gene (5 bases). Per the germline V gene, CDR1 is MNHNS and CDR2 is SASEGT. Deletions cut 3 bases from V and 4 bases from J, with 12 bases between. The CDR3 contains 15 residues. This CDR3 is CASSESRDPTGELFF. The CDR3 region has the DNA TGTGCCAGCAGTGAGTCCCGGGATCCCACCGGGGAGCTGTTTTTT.